These 25 T cell receptor beta chains originate from one sample sequenced in a study of cytomegalovirus exposure and HLA in healthy donors. TCRdb's copy holds only in-frame clones and misses some; the assay was immunoSEQ multiplex PCR. This table holds about 130,000 clones, roughly nine tenths found once. The specimen sequenced was PBMCs. Every receptor here comes from a woman aged 18-30 years in good health and CMV-seronegative.

The CDR3 here is CASTLGGRGSTEAFF. The CDR3 bases are TGTGCCAGCACCCTGGGAGGCCGGGGCAGCACTGAAGCTTTCTTT. V and J are TRBV6-6 and TRBJ1-1; D is perhaps TRBD1 (5 bases). The CDR3 spans 15 residues. Germline-derived CDR1 and CDR2 are MNHNY and SVGAGI (reference sequence). Trimming left V 7 bases short and J 4 bases short, with 19 bases between.

The gene calls are TRBV5-6 and TRBJ1-3; D call uncertain. Germline V gene sequence: CDR1 SGHDT, CDR2 YYEEEE. CDR3 length: 14 amino acids. The V gene lost 7 bases and the J gene lost 6 bases, with 17 bases spanning the gap. Here the CDR3 DNA reads TGTGCCAGCCAATTGGAAGTGACTACAAACACCATATATTTT. This gives the protein CASQLEVTTNTIYF.

This clone was found a few times. The chain employs TRBV7-9 and TRBJ1-1; 7 nucleotides agree with TRBD1. Trimming took 3 bases from V and 0 from J; bases not matched to a gene: 7. In germline, CDR1 is SEHNR, CDR2 FQNEAQ (reference sequence). The length of the CDR3 is 16 residues. CDR3 loop: CASSFPGQSVNTEAFF. The CDR3 nucleotides read TGTGCCAGCAGCTTTCCGGGACAGTCTGTGAACACTGAAGCTTTCTTT. The variable domain in full, with the rest retrieved from reference TRBV7-9 and TRBJ1-1, is DTGVSQNPRHKITKRGQNVTFRCDPISEHNRLYWYRQTLGQGPEFLTYFQNEAQLEKSRLLSDRFSAERPKGSFSTLEIQRTEQGDSAMYLCASSFPGQSVNTEAFFGQGTRLTVV.

The V gene is TRBV6-5, the J gene TRBJ2-7, with 13 positions matching TRBD2. The CDR3 is 15 residues long. CDR1 is MNHEY and CDR2 is SVGAGI in the germline V gene. The V gene end was trimmed by 6 bases and the J gene end by 4 bases; junction bases not matched to a gene: 6. For the CDR3, the DNA is TGTGCCAGCAGCCTCGGGACTAGCGGGGCTTACGAGCAGTACTTC. Amino acid sequence: CASSLGTSGAYEQYF.

The chain employs TRBV18 and TRBJ1-4, with D perhaps matching TRBD1 (6 bases). The germline V gene has CDR1 KGHSH and CDR2 LQKENI. This CDR3 comprises 16 residues. V dropped 4 bases and J dropped 0 bases, with 12 bases sitting between them. The CDR3 is CASSLSGAATNEKLFF. The CDR3 DNA is TGTGCCAGCTCACTCTCAGGGGCCGCAACTAATGAAAAACTGTTTTTT.

This rearrangement joins TRBV5-1 to TRBJ1-4; 9 nucleotides match TRBD1. Germline trimming cut 4 bases from V and 5 bases from J; bases unmatched to any gene: 3. Germline V gives CDR1 SGHRS, CDR2 YFSETQ. CDR3 length equals 14 residues. The CDR3 loop is CASSEGQGNEKLFF. As DNA, the CDR3 is TGCGCCAGCAGCGAGGGACAGGGAAATGAAAAACTGTTTTTT. The variable domain in full, with the rest retrieved from reference TRBV5-1 and TRBJ1-4, is KAGVTQTPRYLIKTRGQQVTLSCSPISGHRSVSWYQQTPGQGLQFLFEYFSETQRNKGNFPGRFSGRQFSNSRSEMNVSTLELGDSALYLCASSEGQGNEKLFFGSGTQLSVL.

This chain connects TRBV7-2 to TRBJ1-6; perhaps TRBD1 as D (6 bases). Per the germline V gene, CDR1 is SGHTA and CDR2 is FQGNSA. There are 14 residues in the CDR3. V gave up 5 bases and J gave up 7 bases, with 12 bases separating them. The chain's CDR3 is CASSPGQTNSPLHF. Here the CDR3 DNA reads TGTGCCAGCAGCCCTGGACAGACCAATTCACCCCTCCACTTT.

The chain links TRBV6-1 to TRBJ1-3, with D maybe TRBD1 (6 bases). Looked up from germline, CDR1 is MNHNS and CDR2 is SASEGT. This CDR3 has 16 amino acids. V was clipped by 1 base and J by 3 bases, with 13 bases between them. The DNA of the CDR3 is TGTGCCAGCAGTGAAGGCTGGGGGCAGCTTGGAAACACCATATATTTT. It yields the protein CASSEGWGQLGNTIYF.

CDR3 sequence: CASSPDSFDQPQHF. CDR3 coding DNA: TGCGCCAGCAGCCCTGACAGTTTCGATCAGCCCCAGCATTTT. The chain joins TRBV5-1 to TRBJ1-5; weak D call: TRBD1 (5 bases). Trimming cost V 4 bases and J 5 bases, with 13 bases left between them. This CDR3 is built from 14 residues. Germline values: CDR1 SGHRS, CDR2 YFSETQ.

The chain links TRBV5-4 to TRBJ1-6, with D tentatively TRBD1 (6 bases). V was clipped by 0 bases and J by 7 bases, with 11 bases between them. The CDR3 length is 15 residues. The germline gives CDR1 SGHNT, CDR2 YYREEE (reference sequence). The CDR3 is CASSLALGTNSPLHF. Written as DNA, the CDR3 is TGTGCCAGCAGCTTGGCCCTTGGGACAAATTCACCCCTCCACTTT.

V and J are TRBV11-2 and TRBJ1-1; no clear D. The CDR3 sequence is 13 residues long. From germline, CDR1 is SGHAT and CDR2 FQNNGV. Trimming cost V 5 bases and J 1 base, with 8 bases left between them. CDR3 amino acids: CASSQQQNTEAFF. The CDR3 DNA sequence: TGTGCCAGCAGCCAACAACAGAACACTGAAGCTTTCTTT.

This clone was detected only a few times. This chain's CDR3 is CASSFPSSFYEQYF. The CDR3 coding sequence is TGTGCCAGCAGCTTCCCTAGCAGCTTCTACGAGCAGTACTTC. The chain joins TRBV11-2 to TRBJ2-7; maybe TRBD2 (5 bases). The CDR3 spans 14 residues. Germline V gene lookup returns CDR1 SGHAT and CDR2 FQNNGV. V was clipped by 3 bases and J by 3 bases, with 12 bases between them.

V and J are TRBV9 and TRBJ1-2; TRBD1 matches 7 bases. Germline-derived CDR1 and CDR2 are SGDLS and YYNGEE. The ends lost 1 base at V and 2 bases at J; junction bases unmatched: 11. The CDR3 contains 17 residues. The CDR3, as DNA: TGTGCCAGCAGCGTAACCCTAGATCGGGACAGAAACTATGGCTACACCTTC. Protein product: CASSVTLDRDRNYGYTF. Variable domain in full (rest from reference TRBV9 and TRBJ1-2): DSGVTQTPKHLITATGQRVTLRCSPRSGDLSVYWYQQSLDQGLQFLIQYYNGEERAKGNILERFSAQQFPDLHSELNLSSLELGDSALYFCASSVTLDRDRNYGYTFGSGTRLTVV.

The chain carries TRBV7-6 and TRBJ2-7; D is unresolved. The ends were cut back, 4 bases at V and 1 base at J, with 11 bases in the middle. The CDR3 covers 14 residues. Germline V gene lookup returns CDR1 SGHVS and CDR2 FNYEAQ. The CDR3 DNA follows: TGTGCCAGCAGCTACCGCGCGGTATCCTACGAGCAGTACTTC. Encoded protein: CASSYRAVSYEQYF.

The chain links TRBV5-8 to TRBJ1-1, with D possibly being TRBD1 (5 bases). Per germline, CDR1 SGHTS and CDR2 YDEGEE. The CDR3 runs to 14 residues. Trimming stripped 3 bases from V and 1 base from J, with 10 bases between. Written as DNA, the CDR3 is TGTGCCAGCAGCTCGACAGATAAGAACACTGAAGCTTTCTTT. This sequence encodes CASSSTDKNTEAFF.

This clone was observed many times. The chain joins TRBV14 to TRBJ1-2; D is unclear. Germline-derived CDR1 and CDR2 are SGHDN and FVKESK. This CDR3 is 12 amino acids long. V lost 3 bases to trimming and J lost 12 bases, with 14 bases between them. The CDR3 sequence: CASSHDSGVHTF. Here the CDR3 DNA reads TGTGCCAGCAGCCATGACTCCGGGGTCCACACCTTC.

J is TRBJ2-1 and V is TRBV7-8, with TRBD2 identical over 12 bases. The germline CDR1 and CDR2 sequences are SGHVS and FQNEAQ. The CDR3 loop spans 16 amino acids. V gave up 5 bases and J gave up 12 bases; unmatched junction bases: 14. The CDR3 sequence: CASSPDWASGGAGQFF. For the CDR3, the DNA is TGTGCCAGCAGCCCTGACTGGGCTAGCGGGGGGGCTGGGCAGTTCTTC.

A few counts support this clone. The rearrangement joins TRBV18 to TRBJ2-3, with 11 bases fitting TRBD1. The V gene's germline CDR1 is KGHSH and CDR2 LQKENI. Trimming cost V 5 bases and J 6 bases; bases outside gene matches: 7. This CDR3 spans 15 amino acids. CDR3 protein: CASSERTGGWDTQYF. CDR3 DNA sequence: TGTGCCAGCTCAGAACGGACAGGGGGCTGGGATACGCAGTATTTT.

CDR3 sequence: CASSLGTNVADTQYF. The CDR3 DNA sequence: TGCGCCAGCAGCTTGGGCACAAATGTCGCAGATACGCAGTATTTT. This chain joins TRBV5-1 and TRBJ2-3; D gene ambiguous. Germline V gene sequence: CDR1 SGHRS, CDR2 YFSETQ. The CDR3 runs to 15 residues. V was trimmed by 0 bases and J by 4 bases, leaving 12 bases between them. Looking up the rest from reference TRBV5-1 and TRBJ2-3 gives the full variable domain: KAGVTQTPRYLIKTRGQQVTLSCSPISGHRSVSWYQQTPGQGLQFLFEYFSETQRNKGNFPGRFSGRQFSNSRSEMNVSTLELGDSALYLCASSLGTNVADTQYFGPGTRLTVL.

This clone showed up just once. CDR3 residues: CASSQHPTGLSTEAFF. The CDR3, as DNA: TGCGCCAGCAGCCAACACCCGACAGGGTTAAGCACTGAAGCTTTCTTT. The chain employs TRBV4-1 and TRBJ1-1, with 7 bases matching TRBD1. Looked up from germline, CDR1 is MGHRA and CDR2 is YSYEKL. The CDR3 covers 16 residues. The V gene end was trimmed by 2 bases and the J gene end by 4 bases; junction bases not matched to a gene: 10.

DNA for the CDR3: TGCAGCGCACAAACGAACAGGGGATACTACGAGCAGTACTTC. It is translated as CSAQTNRGYYEQYF. This sequence joins TRBV29-1 and TRBJ2-7; 7 bases line up with TRBD1. V shed 7 bases, J shed 3 bases, and the junction held 12 bases outside the gene matches. Germline-derived CDR1 and CDR2 are SQVTM and ANQGSEA. The CDR3 consists of 14 residues.

The V gene is TRBV2, the J gene TRBJ1-5; D is ambiguous. The germline CDR1 and CDR2 sequences are SNHLY and FYNNEI. The length of the CDR3 is 15 residues. V was pared by 1 base and J by 5 bases, with 12 bases between. CDR3 nucleotide sequence: TGTGCCAGCAGTGAAGAGAGGGCAGTTTATCAGCCCCAGCATTTT. It is translated as CASSEERAVYQPQHF. The full variable domain, its missing parts supplied by reference TRBV2 and TRBJ1-5, is EPEVTQTPSHQVTQMGQEVILRCVPISNHLYFYWYRQILGQKVEFLVSFYNNEISEKSEIFDDQFSVERPDGSNFTLKIRSTKLEDSAMYFCASSEERAVYQPQHFGDGTRLSIL.

The chain's CDR3 is CASSSGTAFNQPQHF. Written as DNA, the CDR3 is TGTGCCAGTAGTTCCGGGACAGCCTTCAATCAGCCCCAGCATTTT. The gene calls are TRBV19 and TRBJ1-5; the match to TRBD1 covers 7 bases. This CDR3 is built from 15 residues. With 5 bases clipped from V and 3 bases from J, the junction kept 7 bases outside the gene matches. Germline V gene lookup returns CDR1 LNHDA and CDR2 SQIVND (reference sequence).

This chain connects TRBV5-4 to TRBJ2-3; 9 nucleotides agree with TRBD2. Germline trimming cut 0 bases from V and 3 bases from J; bases unmatched to any gene: 11. The germline CDR1 and CDR2 sequences are SGHNT and YYREEE (reference sequence). This CDR3 region has 18 residues. Here the CDR3 DNA reads TGTGCCAGCAGCTTGGGGCTCCGCGGGGGGGCCGGGACAGATACGCAGTATTTT. This translates into CASSLGLRGGAGTDTQYF.

The chain employs TRBV7-2 and TRBJ1-4; 7 nucleotides align to TRBD1. Unmatched junction bases numbered 5, after V lost 4 bases and J lost 3 bases. The CDR3 is made up of 15 amino acids. Germline V gives CDR1 SGHTA, CDR2 FQGNSA. CDR3 region: CASSSVQGANEKLFF. The DNA for the CDR3 is TGTGCCAGCAGCTCGGTCCAGGGGGCTAATGAAAAACTGTTTTTT.